The T cell receptor (beta chain) described here comes from a study of early T cells in non-severe SARS-CoV-2 infection. This clonotype came up many times. TCRdb used MiXCR to reprocess the 5' RACE reads, holding one entry per CDR3 protein. The sample consists of just under 65,000 distinct CDR3 sequences, roughly 10% of them appearing once. Trimming took 5 bases from V and 4 from J, leaving 6 bases between them. Germline V gene sequence: CDR1 SGHAT, CDR2 FQNNGV. The CDR3 has 11 residues. The chain carries TRBV11-2 and TRBJ2-7; D call uncertain. The sequence was obtained from an adult who was a healthcare worker with PCR-confirmed SARS-CoV-2 infection or an uninfected control (not recorded which). The sequences come from whole blood, collected at baseline. The CDR3 reads CASSPAYEQYF. CDR3 bases: TGTGCCAGCAGCCCAGCTTACGAGCAGTACTTC.